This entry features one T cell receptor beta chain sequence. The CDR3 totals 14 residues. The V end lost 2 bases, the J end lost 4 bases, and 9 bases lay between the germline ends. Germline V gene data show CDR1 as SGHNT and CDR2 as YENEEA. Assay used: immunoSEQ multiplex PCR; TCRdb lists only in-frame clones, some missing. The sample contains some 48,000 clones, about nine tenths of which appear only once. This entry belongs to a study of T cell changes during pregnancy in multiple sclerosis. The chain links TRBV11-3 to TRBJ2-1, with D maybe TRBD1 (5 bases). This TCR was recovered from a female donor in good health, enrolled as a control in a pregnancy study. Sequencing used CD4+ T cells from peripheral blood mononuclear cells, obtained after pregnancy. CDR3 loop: CASSLSRAYNEQFF. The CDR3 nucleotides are TGTGCCAGCAGCTTAAGCAGGGCATACAATGAGCAGTTCTTC. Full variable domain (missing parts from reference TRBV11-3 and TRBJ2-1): EAGVVQSPRYKIIEKKQPVAFWCNPISGHNTLYWYLQNLGQGPELLIRYENEEAVDDSQLPKDRFSAERLKGVDSTLKIQPAELGDSAVYLCASSLSRAYNEQFFGPGTRLTVL.